There are many counts of the clone carrying this T cell receptor (beta chain). The TCR beta CDR3 regions underwent amplification from RNA transcripts. The first round was an RT-PCR with HTBI primers, and the second round was a multiplex PCR. TCRdb redid the calling of the multiplex PCR reads with MiXCR, one entry per CDR3 protein. The profile covers about 400,000 distinct CDR3 sequences, with about 18% appearing a single time and 1.6% taken by the ten largest. The PBMCs were taken from approximately 9.7 ml of fresh peripheral blood. This sample was included in a study of Graves' ophthalmopathy and Graves' hyperthyroidism. Germline V gene lookup returns CDR1 MDHEN and CDR2 SYDVKM. Trimming stripped 1 base from V and 7 bases from J, with 13 bases between. The CDR3 contains 14 residues.

The clonotype comes from a woman aged 18-30 years with Graves' ophthalmopathy. This chain joins TRBV28 and TRBJ2-5, with D perhaps TRBD2 (5 bases). The sequencing input was peripheral blood. The CDR3 DNA reads TGTGCCAGCAGTTTATCATCCCCCCGGGGGACCCAGTACTTC. Translated: CASSLSSPRGTQYF.